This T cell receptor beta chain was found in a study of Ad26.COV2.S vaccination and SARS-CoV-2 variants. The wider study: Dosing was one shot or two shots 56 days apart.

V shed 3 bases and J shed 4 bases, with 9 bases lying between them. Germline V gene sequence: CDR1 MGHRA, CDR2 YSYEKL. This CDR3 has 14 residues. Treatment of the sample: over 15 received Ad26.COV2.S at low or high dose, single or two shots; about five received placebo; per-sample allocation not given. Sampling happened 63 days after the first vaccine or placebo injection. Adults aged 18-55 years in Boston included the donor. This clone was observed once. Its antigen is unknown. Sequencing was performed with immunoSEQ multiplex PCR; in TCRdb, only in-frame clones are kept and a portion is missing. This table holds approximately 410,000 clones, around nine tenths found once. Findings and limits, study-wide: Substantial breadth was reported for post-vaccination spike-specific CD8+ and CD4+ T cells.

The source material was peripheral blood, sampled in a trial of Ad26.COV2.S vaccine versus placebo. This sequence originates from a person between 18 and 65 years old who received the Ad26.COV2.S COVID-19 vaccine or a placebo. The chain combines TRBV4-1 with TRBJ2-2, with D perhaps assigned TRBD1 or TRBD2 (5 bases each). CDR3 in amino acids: CASSQGEITGELFF. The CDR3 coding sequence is TGCGCCAGCAGCCAGGGGGAGATCACCGGGGAGCTGTTTTTT.